This T cell receptor beta chain was sequenced for a study of blood T cell repertoires in COVID-19. In the study overall: There were acute and convalescent COVID-19 samples, and they came from the United States, Italy and Spain.

Assay: immunoSEQ multiplex PCR; the TCRdb copy retains only in-frame clones and omits some. The sample includes 200,000 to 300,000 clones, approximately 91% seen only once; the top ten take 0.83%. The source of this sequence is a young man with COVID-19, enrolled during active disease. The sample was peripheral blood.

The CDR3, as DNA: TGTGCCAGCAGTTTATCGGGACCGACTAGCTCCTATAATTCACCCCTCCACTTT. Protein sequence: CASSLSGPTSSYNSPLHF. The chain uses TRBV27 and TRBJ1-6; possibly TRBD1 for D (5 bases). Germline V gene sequence: CDR1 MNHEY, CDR2 SMNVEV (reference sequence). V lost 0 bases and J 0 bases, leaving 12 bases between the germline ends. The CDR3 runs to 18 residues.